These 11 T cell receptor beta chains share one sample of origin, sequenced in a study of regulatory T cells in long-lasting Graves disease. Building the TCR beta libraries relied on iRepertoire HTBI primers, and CDR3 regions underwent Arm-PCR. TCRdb re-derived calls from the multiplex PCR reads in MiXCR, one entry per CDR3 protein. The sample holds roughly 400,000 distinct CDR3 sequences, around 23% seen once. As to time point: persistent/refractory GD, antithyroid drugs over 5 years with positive TRAb. RNA isolated from PBMCs was used to make the TCR library. The sequences come from peripheral blood mononuclear cells (PBMCs), collected when the disease was refractory, from a patient treated with antithyroid drugs. Receptors were obtained from a female donor with Graves disease.

This chain uses TRBV6-2 or TRBV6-3 with TRBJ2-7, with 9 bases fitting TRBD2. The germline CDR1 and CDR2 sequences are MNHEY and SVGEGT. The CDR3 extends over 13 amino acids. V gave up 0 bases and J gave up 10 bases; unmatched junction bases: 4. The CDR3 bases are TGTGCCAGCAGTTACTCTGGGCTAGCGGGACAGTACTTC. Protein sequence: CASSYSGLAGQYF.

This clonotype was counted only a few times. The J gene is TRBJ1-6, the V gene TRBV7-9, with D possibly being TRBD1 (6 bases). Germline V gene lookup returns CDR1 SEHNR and CDR2 FQNEAQ (reference sequence). There are 15 residues in the CDR3. Between the trimmed V and J ends, which lost 1 base and 8 bases, there was a span of 12 bases. CDR3 in DNA: TGTGCCAGCAGCTTAGGATTGGGGGGCGATTCACCCCTCCACTTT. Protein: CASSLGLGGDSPLHF.

This clonotype was detected ten times or more. The J gene is TRBJ2-5, the V gene TRBV28, with a possible D match to TRBD2 (7 bases). Trimming took off 8 bases at V and 5 bases at J, with 27 bases between the two ends. The CDR3 covers 17 residues. The V gene's germline CDR1 is MDHEN and CDR2 SYDVKM. CDR3: CASALPWGGLGWETQYF. For the CDR3, the DNA is TGTGCCAGCGCCCTACCTTGGGGGGGGCTGGGGTGGGAGACCCAGTACTTC.

Many counts were recorded for this clonotype. The V gene is TRBV28, the J gene TRBJ1-2; 8 bases line up with TRBD1. The ends lost 4 bases at V and 5 bases at J; junction bases unmatched: 15. The CDR3 contains 17 residues. The germline V gene encodes CDR1 MDHEN and CDR2 SYDVKM. Here the CDR3 reads CASSSPSPGQANYGYTF. The CDR3 region has the DNA TGTGCCAGCAGTTCTCCCTCTCCGGGACAGGCGAATTATGGCTACACCTTC.

The chain combines TRBV3-1 with TRBJ1-1; D call uncertain. The CDR3 has 15 amino acids. Germline values: CDR1 LGHDT, CDR2 YNNKEL (reference sequence). Trimming took off 0 bases at V and 4 bases at J, with 12 bases between the two ends. The CDR3 spells CASSQDFGVGTEAFF. CDR3 nucleotides: TGTGCCAGCAGCCAAGATTTTGGGGTCGGCACTGAAGCTTTCTTT.

A remark on this clonotype: This may arise from a read error, as a much more abundant clone is one base away. V gene TRBV28 combines with J gene TRBJ2-7; 13 nucleotides match TRBD2. This CDR3 spans 16 amino acids. Germline V gene data show CDR1 as MDHEN and CDR2 as SYDVKM. The CDR3 loop is CANSFLTSGRLYEQYF. CDR3 bases: TGTGCCAACAGTTTTTTGACTAGCGGGAGGTTATACGAGCAGTACTTC.

There are many counts of this clonotype. The chain has TRBV7-2 and TRBJ2-7, with 7 bases fitting TRBD2. This CDR3 has 17 amino acids. Germline lookup yields CDR1 SGHTA and CDR2 FQGNSA. With V trimmed by 1 base and J by 2 bases, 11 bases remained unmatched. CDR3 loop: CASSLGWGGSATYEQYF. CDR3 sequence (DNA): TGTGCCAGCAGCTTAGGCTGGGGCGGGAGCGCCACCTACGAGCAGTACTTC.

The sample holds many counts of this clonotype. In DNA form, the CDR3 reads TGCAGTGCTAAGAGACAGGGGGTGGACACTGAAGCTTTCTTT. Protein product: CSAKRQGVDTEAFF. The chain carries TRBV20-1 and TRBJ1-1; 9 bases fit TRBD1. The germline V gene has CDR1 DFQATT and CDR2 SNEGSKA (reference sequence). V shed 4 bases and J 3 bases; nucleotides not matched to a gene: 6. The CDR3 is 14 residues long.

This clonotype was counted ten times or more. The chain joins TRBV2 to TRBJ2-2, with D maybe TRBD2 (6 bases). Trimming stripped 1 base from V and 4 bases from J, with 10 bases between. The CDR3 runs to 15 residues. The germline CDR1 and CDR2 sequences are SNHLY and FYNNEI. The CDR3 sequence: CASSEVLARTGELFF. The CDR3 DNA follows: TGTGCCAGCAGTGAAGTCCTAGCGCGCACCGGGGAGCTGTTTTTT.

This clonotype was observed once. V usage is TRBV5-1 and J usage is TRBJ2-2; 7 nucleotides line up with TRBD2. V lost 6 bases, J lost 4 bases, and 12 bases stayed unmatched. This CDR3 comprises 16 residues. The germline gives CDR1 SGHRS, CDR2 YFSETQ. CDR3 residues: CASTLSASGPTGELFF. The CDR3 bases are TGCGCCAGCACCCTGTCGGCTAGCGGCCCCACCGGGGAGCTGTTTTTT.

This clonotype has only a few counts. The chain uses TRBV25-1 and TRBJ2-5; D uncertain. From germline, CDR1 is MGHDK and CDR2 SYGVNS. CDR3 length: 11 amino acids. Trimming left V 3 bases short and J 5 bases short, with 4 bases between. The DNA for the CDR3 is TGTGCCAGCAGTGATTATGAGACCCAGTACTTC. Protein: CASSDYETQYF.